The 6 T cell receptor beta chains in this list originate from one sample, sequenced in a study of CD8 T cells in Susac syndrome (dated by TCRdb to about 2019). The library was generated by the immunoSEQ multiplex PCR assay. RNA was extracted using the RNeasy kit, and about 0.45 to 1 ug of the RNA was reverse transcribed with random hexamers. In-frame beta chains were kept once TCRdb had trimmed the public reads at Q25 with fastp and called clones with MiXCR. Entries that share a CDR3 protein sequence are merged under the most common genes and DNA. The sample data list around 170,000 distinct CDR3 sequences, and nearly 97% of these were observed just once. The biggest ten clones account for roughly 0.098% of the sample. Sequencing input: CD4+ T cells from PBMCs. Source of these receptors: a human donor with Susac syndrome.

The chain joins TRBV29-1 to TRBJ1-3; unclear D gene. Trimming removed 3 bases at V and 3 bases at J, with 9 bases between. CDR1 is SQVTM, CDR2 ANQGSEA, per germline. This CDR3 spans 13 amino acids. CDR3 sequence: CSVEAGIGNTIYF. In nucleotides, the CDR3 is TGCAGCGTTGAGGCAGGTATTGGAAACACCATATATTTT. The variable domain in full, with the rest retrieved from reference TRBV29-1 and TRBJ1-3, is SAVISQKPSRDICQRGTSLTIQCQVDSQVTMMFWYRQQPGQSLTLIATANQGSEATYESGFVIDKFPISRPNLTFSTLTVSNMSPEDSSIYLCSVEAGIGNTIYFGEGSWLTVV.

V gene TRBV19 combines with J gene TRBJ1-2, with 7 positions matching TRBD1. This CDR3 has 14 residues. Germline V gene lookup returns CDR1 LNHDA and CDR2 SQIVND (reference sequence). With 8 bases clipped from V and 1 base from J, the junction kept 7 bases outside the gene matches. Here the CDR3 reads CASYPGQLNYGYTF. In nucleotides, the CDR3 is TGTGCCAGTTACCCGGGACAGCTTAACTATGGCTACACCTTC.

The V and J genes are TRBV25-1 and TRBJ2-5; D is ambiguous. Germline CDR1 is MGHDK and CDR2 is SYGVNS. Trimming cost V 3 bases and J 3 bases, with 14 bases left between them. CDR3 length: 15 amino acids. DNA for the CDR3: TGTGCCAGCAGTGACCTAGGCGGCAGAGAAGAGACCCAGTACTTC. Its protein product is CASSDLGGREETQYF.

This clonotype has only one observation. The chain uses TRBV12-3 or TRBV12-4 and TRBJ2-7; 14 nucleotides agree with TRBD2. The CDR3 spans 18 residues. J gave up 0 bases and V 7 bases, and 11 bases lay outside the gene matches. CDR3 in amino acids: CASTLGTSGGLSSYEQYF. The CDR3 nucleotides are TGTGCCAGCACCTTGGGGACTAGCGGGGGCCTAAGCTCCTACGAGCAGTACTTC.

The rearrangement uses TRBV29-1 and TRBJ2-2; unclear D gene. The CDR3 covers 15 residues. V lost 5 bases and J lost 0, with 13 bases in between. The germline V gene has CDR1 SQVTM and CDR2 ANQGSEA. CDR3 sequence reads: CSVKTQSANTGELFF. CDR3 in DNA: TGCAGCGTTAAAACACAAAGCGCGAACACCGGGGAGCTGTTTTTT.

This chain uses TRBV12-3 or TRBV12-4 with TRBJ2-4; TRBD1 matches at 7 bases. V was clipped by 6 bases and J by 8 bases; unmatched bases: 10. The CDR3 has 14 amino acids. The CDR3 coding sequence is TGTGCCAGCAGCCGACAGGGTGGTTGGTACATTCAGTACTTC. Translating it yields CASSRQGGWYIQYF.